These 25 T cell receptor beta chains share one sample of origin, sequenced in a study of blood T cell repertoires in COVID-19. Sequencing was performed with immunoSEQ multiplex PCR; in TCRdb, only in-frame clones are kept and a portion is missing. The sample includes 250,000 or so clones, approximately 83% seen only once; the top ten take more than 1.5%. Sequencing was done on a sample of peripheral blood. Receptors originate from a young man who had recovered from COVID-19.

This CDR3 reads CASSRRLAGAETQYF. The CDR3 bases are TGTGCCAGCAGTCGCCGACTAGCGGGGGCTGAGACCCAGTACTTC. The V call is TRBV28, the J call TRBJ2-5, with TRBD2 matching over 12 bases. CDR1 MDHEN and CDR2 SYDVKM come from the germline V gene. This CDR3 has 15 residues. Germline trimming cut 5 bases from V and 5 bases from J; bases unmatched to any gene: 6.

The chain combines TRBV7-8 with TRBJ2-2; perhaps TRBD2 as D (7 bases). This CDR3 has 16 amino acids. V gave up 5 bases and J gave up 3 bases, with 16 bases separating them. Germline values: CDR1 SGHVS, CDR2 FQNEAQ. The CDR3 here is CASSIRGATDTGELFF. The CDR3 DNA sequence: TGTGCCAGCAGCATCCGGGGGGCAACGGACACCGGGGAGCTGTTTTTT.

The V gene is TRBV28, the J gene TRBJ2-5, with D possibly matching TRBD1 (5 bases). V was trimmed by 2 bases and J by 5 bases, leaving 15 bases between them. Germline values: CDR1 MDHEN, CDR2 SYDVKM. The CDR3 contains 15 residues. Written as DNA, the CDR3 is TGTGCCAGCAGTTTACCAGGGCAACAATCGGAGACCCAGTACTTC. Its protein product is CASSLPGQQSETQYF.

The CDR3 bases are TGTGCCAGCAAGAATATACAGGGTCCCCTCTATGGCTACACCTTC. Translated, it gives CASKNIQGPLYGYTF. The gene calls are TRBV2 and TRBJ1-2; D is perhaps TRBD1 (6 bases). V was trimmed by 7 bases and J by 4 bases, leaving 19 bases between them. Germline V lookup: CDR1 SNHLY, CDR2 FYNNEI. There are 15 residues in the CDR3. Combining the CDR3 with reference TRBV2 and TRBJ1-2 gives the whole variable domain EPEVTQTPSHQVTQMGQEVILRCVPISNHLYFYWYRQILGQKVEFLVSFYNNEISEKSEIFDDQFSVERPDGSNFTLKIRSTKLEDSAMYFCASKNIQGPLYGYTFGSGTRLTVV.

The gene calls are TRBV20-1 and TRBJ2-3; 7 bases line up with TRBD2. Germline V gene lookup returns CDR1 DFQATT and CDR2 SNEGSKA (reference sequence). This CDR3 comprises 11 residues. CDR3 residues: CTGGGADTQYF. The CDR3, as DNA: TGCACGGGGGGAGGGGCAGATACGCAGTATTTT.

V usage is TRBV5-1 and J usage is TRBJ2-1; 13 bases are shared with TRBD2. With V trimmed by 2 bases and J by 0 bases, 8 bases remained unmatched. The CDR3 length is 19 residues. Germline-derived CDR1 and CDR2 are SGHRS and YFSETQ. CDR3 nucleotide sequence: TGCGCCAGCAGCTTAGGGACTAGCGGGGTTTATGGCTCCTACAATGAGCAGTTCTTC. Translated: CASSLGTSGVYGSYNEQFF.

The CDR3 reads CASGSGTSGAPSTDTQYF. As DNA, the CDR3 is TGCGCCAGCGGATCCGGGACTAGCGGGGCCCCGAGCACAGATACGCAGTATTTT. The genes are TRBV5-1 and TRBJ2-3; 13 nucleotides line up with TRBD2. The CDR3 is 18 amino acids. The germline gives CDR1 SGHRS, CDR2 YFSETQ. The J segment lost 0 bases and the V segment lost 7 bases, leaving 11 bases of the junction unmatched.

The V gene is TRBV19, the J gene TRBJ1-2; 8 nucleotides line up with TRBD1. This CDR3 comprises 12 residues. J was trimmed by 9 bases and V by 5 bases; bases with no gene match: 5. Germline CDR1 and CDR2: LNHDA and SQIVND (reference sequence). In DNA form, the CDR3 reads TGTGCCAGTAGTCCCAGACAGGGGAGCTACACCTTC. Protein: CASSPRQGSYTF. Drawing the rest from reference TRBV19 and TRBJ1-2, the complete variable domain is DGGITQSPKYLFRKEGQNVTLSCEQNLNHDAMYWYRQDPGQGLRLIYYSQIVNDFQKGDIAEGYSVSREKKESFPLTVTSAQKNPTAFYLCASSPRQGSYTFGSGTRLTVV.

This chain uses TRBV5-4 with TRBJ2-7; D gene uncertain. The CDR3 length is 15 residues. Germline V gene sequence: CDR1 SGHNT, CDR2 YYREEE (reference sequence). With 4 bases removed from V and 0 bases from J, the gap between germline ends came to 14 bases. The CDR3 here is CASSTTTGGSYEQYF. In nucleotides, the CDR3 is TGTGCCAGCAGCACGACGACGGGTGGCTCCTACGAGCAGTACTTC. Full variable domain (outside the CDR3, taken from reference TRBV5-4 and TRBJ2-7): ETGVTQSPTHLIKTRGQQVTLRCSSQSGHNTVSWYQQALGQGPQFIFQYYREEENGRGNFPPRFSGLQFPNYSSELNVNALELDDSALYLCASSTTTGGSYEQYFGPGTRLTVT.

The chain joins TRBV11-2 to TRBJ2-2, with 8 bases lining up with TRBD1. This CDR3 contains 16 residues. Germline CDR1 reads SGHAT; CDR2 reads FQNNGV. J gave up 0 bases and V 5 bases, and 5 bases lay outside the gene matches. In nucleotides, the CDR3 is TGTGCCAGCAGCCCGTCCAGGGGGCCGAACACCGGGGAGCTGTTTTTT. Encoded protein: CASSPSRGPNTGELFF.

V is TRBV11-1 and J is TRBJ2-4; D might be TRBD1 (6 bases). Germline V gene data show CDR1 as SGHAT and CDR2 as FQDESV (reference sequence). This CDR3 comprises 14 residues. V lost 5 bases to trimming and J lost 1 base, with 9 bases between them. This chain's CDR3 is CASSPGAAKNIQYF. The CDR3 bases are TGTGCCAGCAGCCCAGGGGCGGCCAAAAACATTCAGTACTTC.

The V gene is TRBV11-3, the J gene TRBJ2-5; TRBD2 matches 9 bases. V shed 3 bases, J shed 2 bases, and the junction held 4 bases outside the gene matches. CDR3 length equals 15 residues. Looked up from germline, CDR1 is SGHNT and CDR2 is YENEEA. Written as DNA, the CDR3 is TGTGCCAGCAGCTTTGCGGGGGGGGGTCAAGAGACCCAGTACTTC. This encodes CASSFAGGGQETQYF.

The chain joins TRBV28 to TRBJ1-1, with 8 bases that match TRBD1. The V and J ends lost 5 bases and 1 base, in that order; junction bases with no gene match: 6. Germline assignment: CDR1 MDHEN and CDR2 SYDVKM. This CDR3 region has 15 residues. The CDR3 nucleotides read TGTGCCAGCAGTCCATCGACAGGGGCGAACACTGAAGCTTTCTTT. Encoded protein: CASSPSTGANTEAFF.

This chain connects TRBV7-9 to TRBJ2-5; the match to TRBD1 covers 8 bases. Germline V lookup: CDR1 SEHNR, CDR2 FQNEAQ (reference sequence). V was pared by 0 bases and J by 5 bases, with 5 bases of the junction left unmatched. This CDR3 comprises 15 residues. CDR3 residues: CASSLALRGLETQYF. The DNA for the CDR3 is TGTGCCAGCAGCTTAGCTCTCAGGGGGCTGGAGACCCAGTACTTC.

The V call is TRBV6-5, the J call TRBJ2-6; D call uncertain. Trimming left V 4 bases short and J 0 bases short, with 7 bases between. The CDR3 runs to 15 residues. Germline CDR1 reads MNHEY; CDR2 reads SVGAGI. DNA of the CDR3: TGTGCCAGCAGTTTGACTGCCTCTGGGGCCAACGTCCTGACTTTC. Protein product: CASSLTASGANVLTF.

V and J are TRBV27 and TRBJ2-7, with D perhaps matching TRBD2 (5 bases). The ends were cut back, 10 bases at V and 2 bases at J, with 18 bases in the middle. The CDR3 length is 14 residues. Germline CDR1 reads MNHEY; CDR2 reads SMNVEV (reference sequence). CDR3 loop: CATEPSEGPYEQYV. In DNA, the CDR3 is TGTGCCACTGAGCCTTCAGAGGGTCCCTACGAGCAGTACGTC.

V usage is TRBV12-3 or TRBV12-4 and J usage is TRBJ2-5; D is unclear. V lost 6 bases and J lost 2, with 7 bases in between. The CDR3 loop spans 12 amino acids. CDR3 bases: TGTGCCAGCAGCACTTCGCAAGAGACCCAGTACTTC. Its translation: CASSTSQETQYF.

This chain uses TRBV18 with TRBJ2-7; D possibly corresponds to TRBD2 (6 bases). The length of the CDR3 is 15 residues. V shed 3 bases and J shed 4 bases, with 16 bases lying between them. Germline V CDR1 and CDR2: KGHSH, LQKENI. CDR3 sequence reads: CASSPLSSDYYEQYF. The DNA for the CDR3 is TGTGCCAGCTCACCGCTTTCCTCGGACTATTACGAGCAGTACTTC.

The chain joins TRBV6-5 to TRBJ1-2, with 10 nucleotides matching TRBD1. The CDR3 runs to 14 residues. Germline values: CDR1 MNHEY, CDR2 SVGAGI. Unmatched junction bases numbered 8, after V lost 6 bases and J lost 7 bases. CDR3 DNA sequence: TGTGCCAGCAGCCAAGACAGGGGGCTGGGTGGCTACACCTTC. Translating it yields CASSQDRGLGGYTF.

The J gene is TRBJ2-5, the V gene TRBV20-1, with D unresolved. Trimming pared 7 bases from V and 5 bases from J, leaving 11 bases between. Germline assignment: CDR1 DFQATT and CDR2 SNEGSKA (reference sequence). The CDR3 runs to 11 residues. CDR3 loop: CSELARETQYF. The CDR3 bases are TGCAGTGAGTTGGCACGCGAGACCCAGTACTTC.

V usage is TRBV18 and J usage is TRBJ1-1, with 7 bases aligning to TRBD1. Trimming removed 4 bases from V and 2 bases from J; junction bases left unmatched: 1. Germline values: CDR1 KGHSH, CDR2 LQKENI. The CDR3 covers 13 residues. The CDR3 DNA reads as TGTGCCAGCTCACAGGGGGCTAACACTGAAGCTTTCTTT. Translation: CASSQGANTEAFF. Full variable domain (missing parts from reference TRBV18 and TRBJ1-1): NAGVMQNPRHLVRRRGQEARLRCSPMKGHSHVYWYRQLPEEGLKFMVYLQKENIIDESGMPKERFSAEFPKEGPSILRIQQVVRGDSAAYFCASSQGANTEAFFGQGTRLTVV.

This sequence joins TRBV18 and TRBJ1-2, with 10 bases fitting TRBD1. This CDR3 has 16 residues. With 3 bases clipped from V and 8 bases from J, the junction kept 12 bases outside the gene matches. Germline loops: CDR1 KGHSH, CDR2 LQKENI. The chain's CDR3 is CASSPPGTGAFVGYTF. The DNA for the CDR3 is TGTGCCAGCTCACCCCCCGGGACAGGGGCTTTTGTGGGCTACACCTTC.

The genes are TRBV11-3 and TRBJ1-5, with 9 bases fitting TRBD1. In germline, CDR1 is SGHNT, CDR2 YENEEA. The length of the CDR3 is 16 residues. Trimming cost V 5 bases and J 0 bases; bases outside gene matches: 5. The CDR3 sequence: CASSLRTGDSNQPQHF. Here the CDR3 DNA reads TGTGCCAGCAGCCTCCGGACAGGGGATAGCAATCAGCCCCAGCATTTT.

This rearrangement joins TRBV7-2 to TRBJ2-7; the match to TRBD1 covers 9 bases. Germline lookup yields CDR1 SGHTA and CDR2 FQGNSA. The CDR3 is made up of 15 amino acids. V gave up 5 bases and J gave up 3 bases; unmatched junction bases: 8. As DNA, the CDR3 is TGTGCCAGCAGCCTGGAACCGGGACAGGGCTACGAGCAGTACTTC. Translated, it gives CASSLEPGQGYEQYF.

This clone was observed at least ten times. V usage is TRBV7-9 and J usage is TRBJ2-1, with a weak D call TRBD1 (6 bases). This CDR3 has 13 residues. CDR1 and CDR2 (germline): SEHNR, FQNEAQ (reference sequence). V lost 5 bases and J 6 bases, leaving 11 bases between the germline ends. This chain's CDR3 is CASSARQVNEQFF. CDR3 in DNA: TGTGCCAGCAGCGCGCGACAGGTCAATGAGCAGTTCTTC.